This TCR beta chain came from a study of T cells expressing NK-cell markers. The overall study: Investigators obtained TCR beta repertoires from sorted CD3+CD56+NKG2C+, CD3+CD56+NKG2C- and CD3+CD56-NKG2C+ T cells. In the group of eight sequenced donors, seven were HCMV-seropositive and one was seronegative.

General study findings and limits: These same clonotypes (in several donors) also led the CD3+CD56-NKG2C+ fraction. CD8+ T cells in 5 or 6 donors included dominant NKG2C+ clonotypes at about 1.0-7.0%.

Reprocessing the 5' RACE reads, TCRdb reports a single entry for every CDR3 protein and omits DNA. This repertoire comprises 350,000 to 450,000 distinct CDR3 sequences; its ten largest clones make up roughly 5.5%. Remarks on this clonotype: What it binds is unknown.

Looked up from germline, CDR1 is SGHVS and CDR2 is FQNEAQ. The CDR3 runs to 16 residues. Sequencing input: blood T cells: a sorted CD56 or NKG2C T cell subset, CD4+ or CD8+ T cells, or bulk PBMC T cells (not recorded which). The chain combines TRBV7-8 with TRBJ1-2; TCRdb indicates TRBD1, and absent DNA this call remains unverified. This clonotype was obtained from a man aged 18-70 years in good health. The CDR3 loop is CASSLRQTGLNYGYTF.